The following is a TCR beta chain sequence with its context. This CDR3 is 15 amino acids long. From germline, CDR1 is MGHDK and CDR2 SYGVNS. The junction had 6 bases not matched to a gene; V was cut back by 4 bases and J by 5 bases. This record comes from a study of CD8 T cells in Susac syndrome. RNA in amounts of roughly 0.5 to 1 ug was reverse transcribed with random hexamers. It was immunoSEQ multiplex PCR that amplified TCR beta CDR3 across 54 Vbeta and 13 Jbeta. From the immunoSEQ multiplex PCR reads, TCRdb called clonotypes with MiXCR, one entry per CDR3 protein. The sample holds 100,000 to 150,000 distinct CDR3 sequences, roughly 94% seen once. Purification of the CD8+ and CD4+ T cells relied on negative isolation, and TEMRA cells underwent FACS enrichment.

The chain carries TRBV25-1 and TRBJ1-4; TRBD1 aligns across 8 bases. The specimen sequenced was CD4+ T cells from PBMCs. This sequence originates from a human donor with multiple sclerosis. CDR3 in DNA: TGTGCCAGCAGTGGCCGACAGGGGACGAATGAAAAACTGTTTTTT. As protein: CASSGRQGTNEKLFF.